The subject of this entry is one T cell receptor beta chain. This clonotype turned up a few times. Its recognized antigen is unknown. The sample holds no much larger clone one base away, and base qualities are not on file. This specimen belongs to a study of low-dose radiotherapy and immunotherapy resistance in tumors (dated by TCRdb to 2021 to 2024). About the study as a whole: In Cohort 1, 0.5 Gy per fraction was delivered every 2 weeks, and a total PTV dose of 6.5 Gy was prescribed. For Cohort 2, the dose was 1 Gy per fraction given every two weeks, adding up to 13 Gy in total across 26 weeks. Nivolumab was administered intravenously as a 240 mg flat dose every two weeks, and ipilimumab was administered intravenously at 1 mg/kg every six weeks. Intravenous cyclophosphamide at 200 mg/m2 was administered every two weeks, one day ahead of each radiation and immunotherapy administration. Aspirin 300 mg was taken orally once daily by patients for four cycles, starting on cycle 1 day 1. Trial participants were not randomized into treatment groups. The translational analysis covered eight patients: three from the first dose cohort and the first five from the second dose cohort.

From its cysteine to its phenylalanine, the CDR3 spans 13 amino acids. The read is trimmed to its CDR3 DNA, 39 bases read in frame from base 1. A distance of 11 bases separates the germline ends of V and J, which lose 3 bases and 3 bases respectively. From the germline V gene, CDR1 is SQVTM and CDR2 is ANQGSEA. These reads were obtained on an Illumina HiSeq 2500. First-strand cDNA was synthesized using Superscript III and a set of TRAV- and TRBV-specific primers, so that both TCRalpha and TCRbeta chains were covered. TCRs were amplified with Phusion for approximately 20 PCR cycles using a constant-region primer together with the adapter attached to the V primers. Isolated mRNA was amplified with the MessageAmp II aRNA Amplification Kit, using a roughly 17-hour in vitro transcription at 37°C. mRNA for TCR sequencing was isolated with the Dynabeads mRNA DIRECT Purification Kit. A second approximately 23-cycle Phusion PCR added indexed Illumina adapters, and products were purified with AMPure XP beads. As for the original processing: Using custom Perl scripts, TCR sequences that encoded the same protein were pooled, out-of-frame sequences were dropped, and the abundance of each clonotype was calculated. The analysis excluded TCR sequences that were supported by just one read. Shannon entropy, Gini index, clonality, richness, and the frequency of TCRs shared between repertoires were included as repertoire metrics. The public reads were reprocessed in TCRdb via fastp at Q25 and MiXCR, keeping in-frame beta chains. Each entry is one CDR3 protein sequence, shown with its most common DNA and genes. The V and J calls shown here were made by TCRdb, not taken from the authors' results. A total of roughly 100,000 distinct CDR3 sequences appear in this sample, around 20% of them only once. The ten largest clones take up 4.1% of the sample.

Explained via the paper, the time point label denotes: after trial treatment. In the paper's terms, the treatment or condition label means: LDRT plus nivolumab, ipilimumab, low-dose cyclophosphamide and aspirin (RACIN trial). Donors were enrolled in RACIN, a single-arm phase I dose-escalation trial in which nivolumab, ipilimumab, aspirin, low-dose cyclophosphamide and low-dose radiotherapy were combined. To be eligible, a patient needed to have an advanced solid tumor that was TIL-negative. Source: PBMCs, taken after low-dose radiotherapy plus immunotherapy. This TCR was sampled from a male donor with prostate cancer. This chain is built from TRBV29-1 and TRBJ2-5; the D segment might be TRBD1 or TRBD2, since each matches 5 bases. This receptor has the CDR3 CSVDGTAEETQYF. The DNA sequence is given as TGCAGCGTTGACGGGACGGCCGAAGAGACCCAGTACTTC.